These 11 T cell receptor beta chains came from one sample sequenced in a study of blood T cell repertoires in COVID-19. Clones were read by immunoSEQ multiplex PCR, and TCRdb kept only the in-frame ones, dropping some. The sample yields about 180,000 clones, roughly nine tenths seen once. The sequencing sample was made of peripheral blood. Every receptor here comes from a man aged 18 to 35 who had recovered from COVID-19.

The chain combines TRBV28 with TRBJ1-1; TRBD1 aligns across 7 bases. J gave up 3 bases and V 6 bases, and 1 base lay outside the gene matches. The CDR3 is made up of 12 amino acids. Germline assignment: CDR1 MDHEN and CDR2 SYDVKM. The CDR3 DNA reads TGTGCCAGCAGCGACAGGGACACTGAAGCTTTCTTT. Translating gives CASSDRDTEAFF.

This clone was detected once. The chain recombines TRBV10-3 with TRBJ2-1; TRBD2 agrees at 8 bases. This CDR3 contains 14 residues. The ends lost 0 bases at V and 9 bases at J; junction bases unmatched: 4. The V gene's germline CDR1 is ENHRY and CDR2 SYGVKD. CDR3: CAISESSGKGEQFF. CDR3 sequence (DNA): TGTGCCATCAGTGAGTCTAGCGGGAAGGGTGAGCAGTTCTTC.

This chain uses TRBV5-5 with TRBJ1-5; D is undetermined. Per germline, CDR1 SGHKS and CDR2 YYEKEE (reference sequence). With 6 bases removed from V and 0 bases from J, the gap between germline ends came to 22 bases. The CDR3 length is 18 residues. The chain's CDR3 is CASTSAPGSVNSNQPQHF. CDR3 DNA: TGTGCCAGCACCTCTGCACCCGGGTCCGTTAATAGCAATCAGCCCCAGCATTTT.

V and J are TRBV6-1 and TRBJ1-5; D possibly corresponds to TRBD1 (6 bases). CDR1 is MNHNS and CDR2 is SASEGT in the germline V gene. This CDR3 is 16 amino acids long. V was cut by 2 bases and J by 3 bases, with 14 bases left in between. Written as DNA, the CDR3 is TGTGCCAGCAGTGAACCTACAGGGATTTCCAATCAGCCCCAGCATTTT. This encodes CASSEPTGISNQPQHF.

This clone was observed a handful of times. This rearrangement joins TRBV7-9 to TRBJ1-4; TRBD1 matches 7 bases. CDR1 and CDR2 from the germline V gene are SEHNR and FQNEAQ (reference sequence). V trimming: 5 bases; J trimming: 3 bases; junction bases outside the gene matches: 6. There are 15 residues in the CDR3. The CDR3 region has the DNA TGTGCCAGCAGCCAACCCGGGACAGCTAATGAAAAACTGTTTTTT. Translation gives CASSQPGTANEKLFF.

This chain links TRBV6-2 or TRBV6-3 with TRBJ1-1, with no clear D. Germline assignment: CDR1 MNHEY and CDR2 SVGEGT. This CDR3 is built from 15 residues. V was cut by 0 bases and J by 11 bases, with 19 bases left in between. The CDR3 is CASSYSRHPVGWAFF. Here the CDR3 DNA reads TGTGCCAGCAGTTACTCGAGGCACCCCGTCGGATGGGCTTTCTTT.

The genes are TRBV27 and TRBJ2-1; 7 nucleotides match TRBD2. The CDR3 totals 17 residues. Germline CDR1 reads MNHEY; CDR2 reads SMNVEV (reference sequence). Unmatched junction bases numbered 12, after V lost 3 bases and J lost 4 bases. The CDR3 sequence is CASSFLSTSPTYNEQFF. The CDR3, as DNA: TGTGCCAGCAGTTTCCTCTCGACTAGCCCAACATACAATGAGCAGTTCTTC.

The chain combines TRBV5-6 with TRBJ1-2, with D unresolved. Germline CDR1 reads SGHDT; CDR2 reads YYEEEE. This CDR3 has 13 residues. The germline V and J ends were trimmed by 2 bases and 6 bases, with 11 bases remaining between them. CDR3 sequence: CASSFGRRNGYTF. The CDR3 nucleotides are TGTGCCAGCAGCTTTGGTCGGAGGAATGGCTACACCTTC.

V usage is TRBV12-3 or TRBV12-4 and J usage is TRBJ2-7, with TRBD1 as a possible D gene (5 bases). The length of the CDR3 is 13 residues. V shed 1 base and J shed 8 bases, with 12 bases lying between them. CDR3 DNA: TGTGCCAGCAGTTTAGTCGGCAGGGAAAAGCAGTACTTC. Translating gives CASSLVGREKQYF.

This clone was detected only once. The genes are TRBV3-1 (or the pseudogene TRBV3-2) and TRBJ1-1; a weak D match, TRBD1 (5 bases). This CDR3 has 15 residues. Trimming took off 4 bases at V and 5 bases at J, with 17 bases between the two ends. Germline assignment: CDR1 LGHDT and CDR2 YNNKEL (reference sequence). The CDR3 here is CASSPGGGGETEAFF. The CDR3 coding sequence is TGTGCCAGCAGCCCCGGGGGTGGGGGGGAAACTGAAGCTTTCTTT.

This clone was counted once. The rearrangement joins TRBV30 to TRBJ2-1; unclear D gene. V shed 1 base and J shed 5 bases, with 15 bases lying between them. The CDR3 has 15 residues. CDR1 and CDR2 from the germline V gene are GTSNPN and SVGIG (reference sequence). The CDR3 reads CAWSALPLLDNEQFF. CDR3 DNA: TGTGCCTGGAGTGCGCTTCCCCTACTCGACAATGAGCAGTTCTTC.